The source of this TCR beta chain is a study of PD-1 blockade in mismatch repair-deficient tumors. Here immunoSEQ multiplex PCR was the method, and the copy in TCRdb shows in-frame clones only, minus some. The repertoire includes some 100,000 clones, over 75% of them detected once, and approximately 6.7% sits in the top ten. This clonotype was obtained from an adult with mismatch repair-deficient cancer. The sequencing here drew on peripheral blood, taken approximately 8 months after starting pembrolizumab.

This CDR3 is CASSLEPSGLTYEQYF. The CDR3, as DNA: TGTGCCAGCAGCTTAGAGCCCAGCGGGTTGACCTACGAGCAGTACTTC. This chain uses TRBV7-6 with TRBJ2-7; TRBD2 is a possible D gene (6 bases). Germline V gene lookup returns CDR1 SGHVS and CDR2 FNYEAQ. CDR3 length: 16 amino acids. The V end was cut by 1 base, the J end by 2 bases, with 15 bases between.